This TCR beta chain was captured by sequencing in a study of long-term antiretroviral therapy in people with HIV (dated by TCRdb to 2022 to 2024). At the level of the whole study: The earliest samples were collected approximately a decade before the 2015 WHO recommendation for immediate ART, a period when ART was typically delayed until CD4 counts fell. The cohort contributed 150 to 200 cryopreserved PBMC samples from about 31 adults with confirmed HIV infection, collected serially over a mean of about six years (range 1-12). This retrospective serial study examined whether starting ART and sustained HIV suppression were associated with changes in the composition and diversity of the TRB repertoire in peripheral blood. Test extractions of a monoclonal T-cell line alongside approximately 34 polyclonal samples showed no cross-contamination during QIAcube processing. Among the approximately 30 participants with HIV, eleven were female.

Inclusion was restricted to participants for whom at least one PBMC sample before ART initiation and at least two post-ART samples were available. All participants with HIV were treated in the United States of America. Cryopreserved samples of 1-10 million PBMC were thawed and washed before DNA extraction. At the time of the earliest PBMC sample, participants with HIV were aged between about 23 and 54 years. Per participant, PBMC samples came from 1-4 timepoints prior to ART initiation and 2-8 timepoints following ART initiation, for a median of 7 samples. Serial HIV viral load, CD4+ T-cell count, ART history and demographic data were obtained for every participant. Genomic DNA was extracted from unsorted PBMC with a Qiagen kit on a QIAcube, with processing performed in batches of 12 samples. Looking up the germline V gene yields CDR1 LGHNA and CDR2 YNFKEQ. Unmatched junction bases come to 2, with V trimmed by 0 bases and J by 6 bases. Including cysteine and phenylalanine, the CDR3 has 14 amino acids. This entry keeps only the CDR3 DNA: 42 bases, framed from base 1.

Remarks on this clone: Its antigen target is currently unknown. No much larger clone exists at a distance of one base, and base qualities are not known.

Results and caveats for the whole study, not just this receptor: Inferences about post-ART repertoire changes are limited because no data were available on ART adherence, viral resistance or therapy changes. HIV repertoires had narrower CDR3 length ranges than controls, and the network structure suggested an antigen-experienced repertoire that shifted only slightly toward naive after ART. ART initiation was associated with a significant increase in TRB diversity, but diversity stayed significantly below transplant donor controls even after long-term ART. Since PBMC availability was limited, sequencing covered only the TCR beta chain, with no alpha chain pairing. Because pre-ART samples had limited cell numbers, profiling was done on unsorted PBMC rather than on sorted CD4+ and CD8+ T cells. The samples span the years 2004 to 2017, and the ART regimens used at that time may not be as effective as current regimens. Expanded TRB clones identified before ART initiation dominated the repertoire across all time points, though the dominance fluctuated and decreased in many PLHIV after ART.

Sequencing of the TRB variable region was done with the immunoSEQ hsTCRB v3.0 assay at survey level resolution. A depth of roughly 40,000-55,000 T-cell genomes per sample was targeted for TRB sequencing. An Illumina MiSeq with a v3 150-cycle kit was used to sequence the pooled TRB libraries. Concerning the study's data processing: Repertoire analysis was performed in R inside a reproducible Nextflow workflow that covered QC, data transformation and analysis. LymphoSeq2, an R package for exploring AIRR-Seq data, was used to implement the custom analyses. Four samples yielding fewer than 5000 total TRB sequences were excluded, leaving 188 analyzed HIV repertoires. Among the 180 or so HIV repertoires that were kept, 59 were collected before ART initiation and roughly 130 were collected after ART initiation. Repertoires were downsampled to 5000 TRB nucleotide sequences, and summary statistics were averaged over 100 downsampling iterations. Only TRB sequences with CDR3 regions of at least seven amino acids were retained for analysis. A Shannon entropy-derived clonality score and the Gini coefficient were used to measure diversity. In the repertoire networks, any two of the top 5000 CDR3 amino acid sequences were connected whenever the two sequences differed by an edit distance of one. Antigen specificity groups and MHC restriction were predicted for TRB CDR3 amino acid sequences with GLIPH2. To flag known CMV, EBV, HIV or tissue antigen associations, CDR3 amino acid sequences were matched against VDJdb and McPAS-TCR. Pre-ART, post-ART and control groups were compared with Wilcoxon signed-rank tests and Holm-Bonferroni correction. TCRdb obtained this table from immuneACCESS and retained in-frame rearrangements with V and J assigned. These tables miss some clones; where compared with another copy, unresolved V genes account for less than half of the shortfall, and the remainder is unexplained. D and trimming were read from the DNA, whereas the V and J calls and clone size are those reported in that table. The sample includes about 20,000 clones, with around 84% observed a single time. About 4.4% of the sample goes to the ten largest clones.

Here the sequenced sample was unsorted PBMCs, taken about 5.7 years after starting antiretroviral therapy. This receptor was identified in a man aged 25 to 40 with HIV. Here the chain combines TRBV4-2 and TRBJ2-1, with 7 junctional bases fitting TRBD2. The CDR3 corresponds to CASSQDGTINEQFF. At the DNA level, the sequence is TGTGCCAGCAGCCAAGATGGGACTATCAATGAGCAGTTCTTC.